A single T cell receptor beta chain is shown here with its context. Antigen: not known. PCR amplification relied on 60 Vbeta primers (plus 13 Jbeta primers). The table came from immunoSEQ multiplex PCR; TCRdb's copy has only in-frame clones and leaves some out. The sample consists of more than 80,000 clones, under 85% of them appearing once. This entry is derived from a study of cytomegalovirus exposure and HLA in healthy donors. Looking at the study overall: Out of approximately 170 million T cells, an earlier analysis found more than 95 million unique TCR beta sequences in total.

The V gene lost 10 bases and the J gene lost 10 bases, with 16 bases spanning the gap. The CDR3 length is 12 residues. Germline loops: CDR1 MNHNY, CDR2 SVGAGI (reference sequence). The study's findings and limits: The authors later found HLA-associated TCR beta chains more clonally expanded than equally common others. Looking again later, the authors saw that most CMV-associated TCR beta chains seemed HLA-restricted. Per a prior analysis, the majority of TCR beta V segments were productive roughly 90% or roughly 30% of the time.

The origin of this receptor is a woman in her thirties or forties in good health and CMV-seropositive. Sequencing was performed on PBMCs. The rearrangement joins TRBV6-6 to TRBJ1-4; D is unresolved. The CDR3 nucleotides are TGTGCCACCACCCCTCTAGAGGGAAAACTGTTTTTT. Protein: CATTPLEGKLFF.